This T cell receptor beta chain was identified in a study of T cell changes during pregnancy in multiple sclerosis. TCRdb's copy holds only in-frame clones and misses some; the assay was immunoSEQ multiplex PCR. The table lists about 100,000 clones, around 92% of them singletons, with around 0.9% in the top ten. The CDR3 consists of 15 residues. Losses at the gene ends were 4 bases for V and 4 bases for J; bases not matched to a gene: 5. Germline V lookup: CDR1 MDHEN, CDR2 SYDVKM. The sample here was peripheral blood, taken before pregnancy. The TCR was taken from a female donor with multiple sclerosis, enrolled in a pregnancy study. V is TRBV28 and J is TRBJ2-7; 12 bases map to TRBD1. The CDR3 DNA reads TGTGCCAGCAGTTATCCGGGACAGGGGGCTTACGAGCAGTACTTC. This encodes CASSYPGQGAYEQYF.